Detailed here is one T cell receptor beta chain. The authors' processing: Estimation of nucleated cell counts relied on the amplification of reference gene primers. Clones were sequenced by immunoSEQ multiplex PCR, and TCRdb holds only the in-frame ones, with some missing. D and trimming come from the DNA, and the V and J calls and clone size come from that table. The sample lists tens of thousands of clones, around 84% occurring once. Trimming cost V 4 bases and J 0 bases, with 12 bases left between them. The CDR3 has 15 residues. Germline assignment: CDR1 SGHNT and CDR2 YYREEE (reference sequence). This sample was taken from a study of blood T cell repertoires in COVID-19. Turning to the study itself: Researchers got acute and convalescent COVID-19 samples from the United States, Italy and Spain.

The sample was peripheral blood. This TCR derives from a man aged 50-60 years with acute or convalescent COVID-19. The V call is TRBV5-4, the J call TRBJ2-3; TRBD2 is a possible D gene (6 bases). The CDR3 DNA sequence: TGTGCCAGCAGCAAGCCCGGGACTAGCACAGATACGCAGTATTTT. It specifies CASSKPGTSTDTQYF.